The sequence of this TCR beta chain was determined in a study of blood T cell repertoires in COVID-19 (dated by TCRdb to the early 2020s). Turning to the overall study: Samples covering the acute and convalescent phases of COVID-19 were provided by collaborators in the United States, Italy and Spain. The repertoires were made available in a free public database intended to serve as a resource for research on the immune response to SARS-CoV-2. Subjects who had been exposed to COVID-19, were actively infected with it, or had recovered from it provided the deeply sampled blood TCRbeta repertoires that made up the dataset. Samples came from the ongoing ImmuneRACE study (first 160 participants) plus 1,254 subjects from 6 global collaborators. Where available, HLA class I and class II types were taken from metadata supplied by the sample provider and were not determined by assay-based typing. A de-identified subject ID, COVID-19 status, age in years and sex were almost always included in the sample metadata. The material from the prospective study consisted of cDNA or gDNA derived from T cells, B-cell-depleted T cells, or PBMCs. The paper's findings and limits, for the study overall: How much clinical and demographic metadata was included differed by source and by participant, and the metadata was provided uncurated.

As to this clone: It lacks a known antigen. No base-level quality is on record; no much larger clone is a single base apart.

CDR1 is given as SEHNR and CDR2 as FQNEAQ, both from the germline V gene (reference sequence). The CDR3 measures 14 amino acids from cysteine to phenylalanine. The retained sequence is limited to the CDR3, 42 bases, with the frame set at the first base. Germline trimming amounts to 4 bases on V and 5 bases on J, with 5 as the count of junction bases outside the gene matches. TCRbeta CDR3 regions were amplified from genomic DNA by means of the immunoSEQ Assay, a bias-controlled multiplex PCR. The published analysis was carried out like this. Within the assay, amplification of reference gene primers was used to estimate how many nucleated cells each sample contained. To quantify the absolute abundance of each unique TCRbeta CDR3 rearrangement, sequence reads were collapsed and filtered. Productive Simpson clonality was computed per sample as the square root of Simpson's diversity index over productive rearrangements. The table comes from immuneACCESS by way of TCRdb, which keeps in-frame sequences with V and J called. Part of the clones is missing from these tables; in studies checked, under half for an unresolved V gene and the rest for unknown reasons. D and trimming come from the DNA, and the V and J calls and clone size come from that table. The sample table shows tens of thousands of clones, and more than 90% are seen once. The top ten constitute approximately 1.7% of the sample.

Collaborating institutions collected whole blood in K2EDTA tubes following their own protocols. For TCRbeta analysis, collaborators shipped samples as frozen whole blood, isolated PBMCs, or DNA extracted from either of those sample types. The sequenced material came from peripheral blood. This clonotype was sampled from a man aged 60-69 years with acute or convalescent COVID-19. The chain joins TRBV7-9 to TRBJ2-7; the junction holds 10 bases that match TRBD1. CDR3 loop: CASSSRQGAHEQYF. The DNA is as follows: TGTGCCAGCAGCTCGCGACAGGGGGCCCACGAGCAGTACTTC.